The 15 T cell receptor beta chains presented below share a single source sample, sequenced in a study of blood T cell repertoires in COVID-19. Assay used: immunoSEQ multiplex PCR; TCRdb lists only in-frame clones, some missing. The sample has 80,000 or so clones, around 83% seen once. Source material: peripheral blood. These receptors all stem from a woman between 65 and 79 years old with acute or convalescent COVID-19.

The rearrangement uses TRBV5-1 and TRBJ1-1; D gene unclear. The CDR3 runs 15 residues. Trimming removed 0 bases from V and 3 bases from J, with 12 bases in between. Germline loops: CDR1 SGHRS, CDR2 YFSETQ. The CDR3 DNA reads as TGCGCCAGCAGCTTGGCCGTCGCTGGGCACACTGAAGCTTTCTTT. This gives the protein CASSLAVAGHTEAFF.

The DNA for the CDR3 is TGCGCCAGCAGCTCCAATGACAGGTCTTGGAACACTGAAGCTTTCTTT. Residues: CASSSNDRSWNTEAFF. The V call is TRBV5-1, the J call TRBJ1-1; the D gene is possibly TRBD1 (6 bases). The CDR3 has 16 residues. The germline CDR1 and CDR2 sequences are SGHRS and YFSETQ. Trimming stripped 3 bases from V and 1 base from J, with 16 bases between.

The V call is TRBV6-1, the J call TRBJ1-4; 7 nucleotides agree with TRBD1. Germline CDR1 MNHNS, CDR2 SASEGT. This CDR3 is 15 amino acids long. V was pared by 2 bases and J by 5 bases, with 5 bases of the junction left unmatched. The CDR3 sequence: CASSEMAGGNEKLFF. In DNA form, the CDR3 reads TGTGCCAGCAGTGAAATGGCAGGGGGGAATGAAAAACTGTTTTTT.

CDR3 DNA sequence: TGTGCCAGCAGCTTCACAGGGGACTACGAGCAGTACTTC. Amino acid sequence: CASSFTGDYEQYF. The chain combines TRBV5-8 with TRBJ2-7, with 7 bases matching TRBD1. V lost 2 bases to trimming and J lost 3 bases; unmatched junction nucleotides: 2. Per germline, CDR1 SGHTS and CDR2 YDEGEE. The CDR3 extends over 13 amino acids.

This clone was seen a handful of times. CDR3 bases: TGCGCCAGCAGCTACTCAGGGGTGGATGGGACTGAAGCTTTCTTT. Translating it yields CASSYSGVDGTEAFF. The gene calls are TRBV5-1 and TRBJ1-1; D is perhaps TRBD1 (6 bases). This CDR3 is built from 15 residues. In germline, CDR1 is SGHRS, CDR2 YFSETQ. Trimming pared 3 bases from V and 5 bases from J, leaving 17 bases between.

The J gene is TRBJ1-1, the V gene TRBV6-5; no definite D call. This CDR3 comprises 12 residues. Per germline, CDR1 MNHEY and CDR2 SVGAGI. With 6 bases removed from V and 1 base from J, the gap between germline ends came to 6 bases. CDR3 residues: CASRQWNTEAFF. The CDR3 nucleotides are TGTGCCAGCAGACAGTGGAACACTGAAGCTTTCTTT.

This clone was picked up a small number of times. The rearrangement links TRBV7-9 to TRBJ2-2, with D possibly matching TRBD2 (6 bases). The length of the CDR3 is 13 residues. Trimming stripped 3 bases from V and 6 bases from J, with 8 bases between. The germline CDR1 and CDR2 sequences are SEHNR and FQNEAQ (reference sequence). The CDR3 coding sequence is TGTGCCAGCAGCTTGGAGGGGCCCGGGGAGCTGTTTTTT. Its protein is CASSLEGPGELFF.

V is TRBV7-8 and J is TRBJ2-2, with 8 nucleotides matching TRBD2. In germline, CDR1 is SGHVS, CDR2 FQNEAQ. The CDR3 extends over 16 amino acids. V shed 2 bases and J 3 bases; nucleotides not matched to a gene: 5. The CDR3 sequence is CASSLLAGLDTGELFF. The CDR3 coding sequence is TGTGCCAGCAGCTTACTAGCGGGTCTAGACACCGGGGAGCTGTTTTTT.

Written as DNA, the CDR3 is TGTGCCACCAGTGAGTTTGGGACTTGGCAGTTCTTC. The encoded protein is CATSEFGTWQFF. The chain combines TRBV24-1 with TRBJ2-1; possible D gene TRBD2, 6 bases. The germline V gene has CDR1 KGHDR and CDR2 SFDVKD. This CDR3 region has 12 residues. Trimming stripped 4 bases from V and 12 bases from J, with 12 bases between.

The V gene is TRBV2, the J gene TRBJ2-2; TRBD2 agrees at 14 bases. V lost 8 bases and J lost 7; bases outside the gene matches: 9. Germline V gene data show CDR1 as SNHLY and CDR2 as FYNNEI. This CDR3 is built from 16 residues. In DNA form, the CDR3 reads TGTGCCAGCGGGGCTGGACTAGCGGGAGGCATCGGGGAGCTGTTTTTT. Its translation: CASGAGLAGGIGELFF.

This sequence joins TRBV12-3 or TRBV12-4 and TRBJ2-3, with a tentative D call TRBD1 (6 bases). This CDR3 contains 13 residues. V shed 9 bases and J shed 0 bases, with 10 bases lying between them. In DNA, the CDR3 is TGTGCCAGTGGACAGACTAGCACAGATACGCAGTATTTT. Protein: CASGQTSTDTQYF.

This clone came up a few times. The rearrangement joins TRBV7-9 to TRBJ1-1; perhaps TRBD1 as D (5 bases). The germline V gene has CDR1 SEHNR and CDR2 FQNEAQ (reference sequence). Trimming pared 7 bases from V and 1 base from J, leaving 16 bases between. The CDR3 contains 15 residues. CDR3 DNA: TGTGCCAGCAACCTGGATGGCAGGGCGAACACTGAAGCTTTCTTT. As protein: CASNLDGRANTEAFF.

The chain uses TRBV27 and TRBJ1-2; D call uncertain. Germline V gene data show CDR1 as MNHEY and CDR2 as SMNVEV (reference sequence). The CDR3 runs 13 residues. The V gene lost 7 bases and the J gene lost 8 bases, with 17 bases spanning the gap. The CDR3 DNA follows: TGTGCCAGCATCGTCGGGGAGCCTGACGGCTACACCTTC. Amino acids: CASIVGEPDGYTF.

V and J are TRBV14 and TRBJ2-3; no reliable D call. CDR1 is SGHDN and CDR2 is FVKESK in the germline V gene. V was pared by 4 bases and J by 2 bases, with 19 bases between. CDR3 size: 17 residues. CDR3 sequence reads: CASSRGRSDIFTDTQYF. The CDR3 nucleotides are TGTGCCAGCAGCCGCGGCCGCTCCGATATCTTCACAGATACGCAGTATTTT.

The chain links TRBV11-2 to TRBJ2-2, with D uncertain. The CDR3 spans 14 residues. In germline, CDR1 is SGHAT, CDR2 FQNNGV. Trimming took 2 bases from V and 1 from J, leaving 5 bases between them. This CDR3 is CASSLSRNTGELFF. CDR3 nucleotides: TGTGCCAGCAGCTTATCCCGGAACACCGGGGAGCTGTTTTTT.